The next 5 T cell receptor beta chains were all read from a single sample in a study of shared clonotypes between healthy human individuals. Libraries were prepared by immunoSEQ multiplex PCR; TCRdb keeps only in-frame clonotypes and omits some of them. The table has 400,000 to 600,000 clones, about three quarters seen once; the top ten hold approximately 12%. The sequencing sample was made of PBMCs. These receptors were collected from a woman aged 40 to 49 in good health. Some clones in this sample may be carry-over from other donors' samples.

The chain combines TRBV5-1 with TRBJ1-2, with a weak D call TRBD1 (5 bases). CDR1 is SGHRS, CDR2 YFSETQ, per germline. V lost 4 bases to trimming and J lost 4 bases, with 17 bases between them. This CDR3 is 15 amino acids long. CDR3 region: CASSPAGEEFYGYTF. CDR3 DNA sequence: TGCGCCAGCAGCCCCGCGGGGGAAGAGTTCTATGGCTACACCTTC. Drawing the rest from reference TRBV5-1 and TRBJ1-2, the complete variable domain is KAGVTQTPRYLIKTRGQQVTLSCSPISGHRSVSWYQQTPGQGLQFLFEYFSETQRNKGNFPGRFSGRQFSNSRSEMNVSTLELGDSALYLCASSPAGEEFYGYTFGSGTRLTVV.

This clone was seen a single time. A much larger clone lies one base from this, so it may be a read error. Within the sample, other DNA sequences also encode this same CDR3. CDR3 nucleotides: TGTGCCTGGAGTCTGGCGGACAGGGATGTGTCCGAGCAGTACTTC. It translates to CAWSLADRDVSEQYF. The V gene is TRBV30, the J gene TRBJ2-7, with TRBD1 matching 8 bases. The CDR3 consists of 15 residues. V dropped 2 bases and J dropped 6; count of bases not matched to a gene: 12. Germline V CDR1 and CDR2: GTSNPN, SVGIG (reference sequence).

This chain links TRBV7-3 with TRBJ2-1; TRBD2 matches 7 bases. V lost 5 bases, J lost 7 bases, and 11 bases stayed unmatched. This CDR3 is 15 amino acids long. Germline lookup yields CDR1 SGHTA and CDR2 FQGTGA. Here the CDR3 DNA reads TGTGCCAGCAGCACCCTGGGGGGAGGGCTAAATGAGCAGTTCTTC. This sequence encodes CASSTLGGGLNEQFF.

The gene calls are TRBV11-1 and TRBJ2-7; tentatively, D is TRBD2 (6 bases). Germline-derived CDR1 and CDR2 are SGHAT and FQDESV (reference sequence). The V and J ends lost 1 base and 5 bases respectively, with 15 bases between them. This CDR3 has 15 residues. CDR3 nucleotides: TGTGCCAGCAGCTTAGTGGTGGGGAGGATCGACGAGCAGTACTTC. Its translation: CASSLVVGRIDEQYF. The full variable domain, with the rest looked up from reference TRBV11-1 and TRBJ2-7, is EAEVAQSPRYKITEKSQAVAFWCDPISGHATLYWYRQILGQGPELLVQFQDESVVDDSQLPKDRFSAERLKGVDSTLKIQPAELGDSAMYLCASSLVVGRIDEQYFGPGTRLTVT.

This chain uses TRBV28 with TRBJ1-5; no clear D. This CDR3 comprises 17 residues. Deletions cut 0 bases from V and 5 bases from J, with 17 bases between. CDR1 is MDHEN and CDR2 is SYDVKM in the germline V gene. CDR3 DNA sequence: TGTGCCAGCAGTTTATGGTACGAGGGTCCGGGCGATCAGCCCCAGCATTTT. Amino acid sequence: CASSLWYEGPGDQPQHF.